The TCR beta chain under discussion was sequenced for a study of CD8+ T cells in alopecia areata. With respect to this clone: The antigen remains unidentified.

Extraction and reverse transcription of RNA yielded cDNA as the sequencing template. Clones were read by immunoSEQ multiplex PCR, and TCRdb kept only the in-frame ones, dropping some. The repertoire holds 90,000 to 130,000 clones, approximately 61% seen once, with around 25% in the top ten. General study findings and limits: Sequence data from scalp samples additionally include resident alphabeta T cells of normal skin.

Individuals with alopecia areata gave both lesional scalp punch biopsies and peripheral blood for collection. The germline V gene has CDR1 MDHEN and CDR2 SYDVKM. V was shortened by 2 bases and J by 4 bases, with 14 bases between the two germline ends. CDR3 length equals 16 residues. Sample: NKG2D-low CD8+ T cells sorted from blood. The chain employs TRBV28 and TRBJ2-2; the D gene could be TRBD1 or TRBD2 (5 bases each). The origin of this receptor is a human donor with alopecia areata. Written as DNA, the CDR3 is TGTGCCAGCAGTTTAATGAGGGGCGCGGGCACCGGGGAGCTGTTTTTT. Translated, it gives CASSLMRGAGTGELFF. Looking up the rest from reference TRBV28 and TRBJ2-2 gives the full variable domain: DVKVTQSSRYLVKRTGEKVFLECVQDMDHENMFWYRQDPGLGLRLIYFSYDVKMKEKGDIPEGYSVSREKKERFSLILESASTNQTSMYLCASSLMRGAGTGELFFGEGSRLTVL.